This TCR beta chain was sequenced for a study of CD8 T cells in Susac syndrome. The CDR3 consists of 11 residues. Trimming took 7 bases from V and 4 from J, leaving 7 bases between them. Germline assignment: CDR1 SNHLY and CDR2 FYNNEI. RNA amounts of about 0.5 to 1 ug underwent reverse transcription with random hexamers. The TCR beta CDR3 was amplified by immunoSEQ multiplex PCR across 54 Vbeta, 13 Jbeta. TCRdb reanalysed the immunoSEQ multiplex PCR reads using MiXCR and keeps one entry per CDR3 protein. This table holds approximately 180,000 distinct CDR3 sequences, 85% to 95% found once. Sequencing of TCR beta covered CD8+ and CD4+ T cells obtained from blood. FACS was used to enrich TEMRA cells, whereas the CD8+ and CD4+ T cells were obtained by negative isolation.

This sequence joins TRBV2 and TRBJ1-2; D gene unclear. Sequences were obtained from CD4+ T cells from PBMCs. This receptor was obtained from a human donor with multiple sclerosis. CDR3 DNA: TGTGCCAGCACAGGTGGCTATGGCTACACCTTC. Translation: CASTGGYGYTF.